This T cell receptor (beta chain) is from a study of cytomegalovirus exposure and HLA in healthy donors. Broader study findings: Near-uniform donor sequencing depth was presumed by presence/absence analyses. Association of a missense DCLRE1C variant with TCR beta V- and J-gene trimming was reported in a later analysis.

On this clone itself: Its antigen is as yet unknown.

Both 60 Vbeta primers and 13 Jbeta primers went into the PCR. Authors' processing steps: Unique TCR beta chains numbered roughly 83 million in a later analysis, with roughly 10 million shared. Only in-frame clones appear in the TCRdb table, and some are missing; sequencing was by immunoSEQ multiplex PCR. V and J calls and clone size are as listed in that table; D and trimming were resolved from the DNA. The data hold around 62,000 clones, with under 80% observed a single time. Germline loops: CDR1 LGHNA, CDR2 YNFKEQ. The J segment lost 2 bases and the V segment lost 0 bases, leaving 4 bases of the junction unmatched. The CDR3 runs 16 residues.

Sequenced: PBMCs. This chain uses TRBV4-2 with TRBJ2-5; 9 bases align to TRBD2. The receptor was derived from a male donor in good health and CMV-seropositive. The CDR3 loop reads CASSQDPRGGQETQYF. The DNA for the CDR3 is TGTGCCAGCAGCCAAGATCCGCGGGGGGGACAAGAGACCCAGTACTTC.